This record covers a single T cell receptor beta chain. As yet, its antigen is unknown. This CDR3 has 15 residues. Trimming left V 5 bases short and J 3 bases short, with 14 bases between. Germline V gene sequence: CDR1 MNHEY, CDR2 SMNVEV (reference sequence). This entry comes from a study of beta chain features in type 1 diabetes. Study-wide points: A moderate, significant TCRB CDR3 shortening appeared in type 1 diabetes across four CD4+ subsets. Naive, central memory and regulatory TCRB repertoires appeared more similar among patients than healthy donors. Researchers caution that PCR might favor shorter templates, equally among patients and controls. Cells with high TCR expression could be over-represented when cDNA is sequenced.

Expressed TCRB transcripts were sequenced because the entire RNA isolate underwent reverse transcription. Assay used: immunoSEQ multiplex PCR; TCRdb lists only in-frame clones, some missing. Among some 190,000 clones, around 8% were seen once, and the ten largest hold about 0.9%. Sequencing was carried out using central memory CD4+ T cells from blood. The sequence was obtained from a woman in her forties with type 1 diabetes. The chain joins TRBV27 to TRBJ2-1, with D tentatively TRBD2 (6 bases). CDR3 DNA: TGTGCCAGCAGTGCTGCGGGGTTCGACTACAATGAGCAGTTCTTC. The encoded protein is CASSAAGFDYNEQFF.